Detailed here is one T cell receptor (beta chain). This sample is part of a study of blood T cell repertoires in COVID-19. The wider study: Collection of acute and convalescent COVID-19 samples took place in the United States, Italy and Spain. Sample material is recorded as cDNA or gDNA derived from T cells, B-cell-depleted T cells, or PBMCs.

V was pared by 2 bases and J by 7 bases, with 14 bases between. The germline V gene has CDR1 ENHRY and CDR2 SYGVKD. This CDR3 is 14 amino acids long. Study processing details: By means of reference gene primer amplification, nucleated cell counts were estimated. Repertoires were generated with immunoSEQ multiplex PCR, while TCRdb's copy carries only in-frame clones and drops some. From that table come the V and J calls and clone size; the DNA was used to work out D and trimming. The repertoire holds nearly 95,000 clones, with roughly 80% as singletons. The clonotype originates from a human donor in a cohort sampled during active COVID-19. The chain recombines TRBV10-3 with TRBJ1-1, with unresolved D. Sequenced input: peripheral blood. CDR3 protein: CAISEVEARGEAFF. CDR3 in DNA: TGTGCCATCAGTGAGGTGGAGGCGCGGGGTGAAGCTTTCTTT.